Following are 13 T cell receptor beta chains from one sample sequenced in a study of response to subunit inactivated influenza vaccine. A single record per CDR3 protein comes from TCRdb applying MiXCR to the RT-PCR reads. In the table there are around 710,000 distinct CDR3 sequences, about 15% of which are singletons. Sample: PBMCs from blood, taken 14 days before vaccination. These TCRs come from a man aged 50-59 years who received an inactivated influenza vaccine.

The table lists this clonotype with many counts. This chain joins TRBV3-1 and TRBJ2-7; 8 bases are a match to TRBD2. CDR1 LGHDT and CDR2 YNNKEL come from the germline V gene (reference sequence). V lost 4 bases, J lost 5 bases, and 10 bases stayed unmatched. CDR3 size: 15 residues. The CDR3 sequence: CASSPRLASLHEQYF. The CDR3 DNA reads TGTGCCAGCAGCCCAAGACTAGCGTCACTCCACGAGCAGTACTTC.

A few counts support this clonotype. The J gene is TRBJ2-7, the V gene TRBV12-3 or TRBV12-4, with 7 bases lining up with TRBD2. The CDR3 covers 15 residues. V was clipped by 5 bases and J by 5 bases; unmatched bases: 12. The CDR3 here is CASSLPVGGRHEQYF. CDR3 DNA: TGTGCCAGCAGTCTCCCCGTGGGCGGGAGACACGAGCAGTACTTC.

The rearrangement uses TRBV7-3 and TRBJ1-1; D not certain. CDR1 and CDR2 from the germline V gene are SGHTA and FQGTGA. The germline V and J ends were trimmed by 9 bases and 5 bases, with 25 bases remaining between them. CDR3 size: 16 residues. The CDR3 DNA sequence: TGTGCCAGAAACCCGCGGGGAACCCTCCAGATGACTGAAGCTTTCTTT. It encodes CARNPRGTLQMTEAFF.

This clonotype appeared many times. This chain links TRBV5-1 with TRBJ2-7, with D possibly being TRBD2 (6 bases). The V end was cut by 0 bases, the J end by 3 bases, with 19 bases between. CDR3 size: 17 residues. The germline V gene encodes CDR1 SGHRS and CDR2 YFSETQ. Written as DNA, the CDR3 is TGCGCCAGCAGCTTGGGTTCGGGGGAAACGATGGACTACGAGCAGTACTTC. It yields the protein CASSLGSGETMDYEQYF.

This clonotype showed up just a few times. This chain joins TRBV5-1 and TRBJ1-1, with 10 bases identical to TRBD1. Per the germline V gene, CDR1 is SGHRS and CDR2 is YFSETQ. The V gene end was trimmed by 0 bases and the J gene end by 4 bases; junction bases not matched to a gene: 3. This CDR3 has 15 residues. In DNA, the CDR3 is TGCGCCAGCAGCTTGGGGGACAGGGGTAGCACTGAAGCTTTCTTT. It codes for CASSLGDRGSTEAFF.

The chain has TRBV29-1 and TRBJ1-4; tentatively, D is TRBD1 (6 bases). There are 15 residues in the CDR3. V dropped 3 bases and J dropped 3 bases, with 14 bases sitting between them. From germline, CDR1 is SQVTM and CDR2 ANQGSEA. The CDR3 DNA reads TGCAGCGTTGAGGAACACAGGGATCCTAATGAAAAACTGTTTTTT. It yields the protein CSVEEHRDPNEKLFF.

V and J are TRBV11-2 and TRBJ2-7, with TRBD2 matching 14 bases. Germline V gene lookup returns CDR1 SGHAT and CDR2 FQNNGV. The CDR3 covers 18 residues. The trim removed 4 bases at V and 0 bases at J, leaving 8 bases unmatched. The CDR3 is CASSYRTSGRYDSYEQYF. CDR3 nucleotides: TGTGCCAGCAGCTACCGGACTAGCGGGAGGTACGACTCCTACGAGCAGTACTTC.

This sequence joins TRBV27 and TRBJ2-4; D tentatively reads TRBD1 or TRBD2 (5 bases each). This CDR3 contains 15 residues. Trimming pared 6 bases from V and 6 bases from J, leaving 18 bases between. In germline, CDR1 is MNHEY, CDR2 SMNVEV (reference sequence). The CDR3 DNA reads as TGTGCCAGCAGCCCTACGGTTGGGGGTAGAAACATTCAGTACTTC. It translates to CASSPTVGGRNIQYF.

This clonotype showed up just a few times. CDR3 sequence (DNA): TGCGCCAGCAGCCAAGAACGGGGGGCGTCCTACGAGCAGTACTTC. This codes for CASSQERGASYEQYF. The gene calls are TRBV4-3 and TRBJ2-7, with D maybe TRBD2 (7 bases). The CDR3 has 15 residues. The V gene's germline CDR1 is LGHNA and CDR2 YSLEER. V lost 0 bases to trimming and J lost 1 base, with 10 bases between them.

This clonotype showed up just a few times. The chain links TRBV24-1 to TRBJ2-1; 9 positions agree with TRBD2. The germline gives CDR1 KGHDR, CDR2 SFDVKD. V trimming: 2 bases; J trimming: 9 bases; junction bases outside the gene matches: 4. The CDR3 is 14 residues long. The CDR3 nucleotides are TGTGCCACCAGTGATTCGCGGGAGGGAGGTGAGCAGTTCTTC. It translates to CATSDSREGGEQFF.

The rearrangement links TRBV27 to TRBJ2-1, with TRBD2 identical over 7 bases. This CDR3 has 14 amino acids. V lost 6 bases and J lost 7; bases outside the gene matches: 9. CDR1 MNHEY and CDR2 SMNVEV come from the germline V gene (reference sequence). CDR3 sequence reads: CASSFSTGGNEQFF. DNA of the CDR3: TGTGCCAGCAGCTTTAGCACGGGAGGTAATGAGCAGTTCTTC.

The CDR3 region is CASSWAGTGGHNEQFF. In nucleotides, the CDR3 is TGCGCCAGCAGCTGGGCCGGGACAGGGGGCCACAATGAGCAGTTCTTC. The chain is built from TRBV5-1 and TRBJ2-1; 12 bases match TRBD1. Germline-derived CDR1 and CDR2 are SGHRS and YFSETQ. The CDR3 sequence is 16 residues long. V was pared by 3 bases and J by 5 bases, with 6 bases of the junction left unmatched.

This clonotype occurred a few times. The V and J genes are TRBV6-5 and TRBJ2-5; D is undetermined. Trimming pared 0 bases from V and 2 bases from J, leaving 7 bases between. Germline values: CDR1 MNHEY, CDR2 SVGAGI. The CDR3 length is 14 residues. The CDR3, as DNA: TGTGCCAGCAGTTACTCGAAAAGACAAGAGACCCAGTACTTC. It specifies CASSYSKRQETQYF.